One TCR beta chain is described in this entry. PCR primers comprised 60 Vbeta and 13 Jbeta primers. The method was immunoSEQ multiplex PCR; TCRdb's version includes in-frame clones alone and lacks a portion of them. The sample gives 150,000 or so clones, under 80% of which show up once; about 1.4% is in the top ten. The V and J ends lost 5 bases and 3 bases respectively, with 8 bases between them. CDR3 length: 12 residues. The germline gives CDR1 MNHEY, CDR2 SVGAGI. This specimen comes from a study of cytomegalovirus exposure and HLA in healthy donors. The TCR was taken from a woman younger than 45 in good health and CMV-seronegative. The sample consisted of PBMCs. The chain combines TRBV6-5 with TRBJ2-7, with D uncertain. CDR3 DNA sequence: TGTGCCAGCAGTCAGGAAGGCTACGAGCAGTACTTC. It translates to CASSQEGYEQYF.